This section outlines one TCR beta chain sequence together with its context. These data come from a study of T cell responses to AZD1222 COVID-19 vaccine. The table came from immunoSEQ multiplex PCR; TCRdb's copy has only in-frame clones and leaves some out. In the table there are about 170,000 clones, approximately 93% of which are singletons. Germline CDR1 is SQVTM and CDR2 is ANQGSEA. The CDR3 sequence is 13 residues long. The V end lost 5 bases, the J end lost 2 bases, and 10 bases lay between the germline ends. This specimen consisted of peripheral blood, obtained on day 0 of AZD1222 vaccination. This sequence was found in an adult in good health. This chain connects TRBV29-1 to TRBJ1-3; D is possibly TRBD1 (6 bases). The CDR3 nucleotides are TGCAGCGTTAACAGGGAAGCTGGAAACACCATATATTTT. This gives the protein CSVNREAGNTIYF.